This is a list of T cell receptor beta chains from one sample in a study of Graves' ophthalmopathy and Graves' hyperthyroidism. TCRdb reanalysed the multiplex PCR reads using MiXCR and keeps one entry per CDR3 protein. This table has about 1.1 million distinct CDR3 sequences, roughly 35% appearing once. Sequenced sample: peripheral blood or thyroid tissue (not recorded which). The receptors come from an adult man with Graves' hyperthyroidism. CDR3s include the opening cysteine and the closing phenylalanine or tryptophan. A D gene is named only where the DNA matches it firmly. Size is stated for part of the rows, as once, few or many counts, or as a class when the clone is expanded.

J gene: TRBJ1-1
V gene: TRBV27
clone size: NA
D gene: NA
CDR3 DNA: TGTGCCAGCAGACCGGGACTCACCCACACTGAAGCTTCCTTT
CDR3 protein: CASRPGLTHTEASF

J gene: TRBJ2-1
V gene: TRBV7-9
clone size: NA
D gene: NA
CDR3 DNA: TGTGCCAGCAGCCAAGATAGGAGGGGTGAGCAGTTCTTC
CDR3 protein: CASSQDRRGEQFF

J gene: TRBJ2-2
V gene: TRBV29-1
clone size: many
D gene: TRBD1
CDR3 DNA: TGCAGCGGTGGGACAGGGGGCACCGGGGAGCTGTTTTTT
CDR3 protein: CSGGTGGTGELFF

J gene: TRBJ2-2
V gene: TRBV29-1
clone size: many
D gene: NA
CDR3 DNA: TGCAGCGTCGGGGCGTCCTTCCCCTTTCCTGGGGAGCTGTTTTTT
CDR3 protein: CSVGASFPFPGELFF

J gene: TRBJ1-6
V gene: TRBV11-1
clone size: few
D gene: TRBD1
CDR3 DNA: TGTGCCAGCAGTTGGGACAGGGGCAAATTTAATTCACCCCTCCACTTT
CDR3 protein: CASSWDRGKFNSPLHF

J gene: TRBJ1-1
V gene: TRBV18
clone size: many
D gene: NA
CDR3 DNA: TGTGCCAGCAGTCCCAGCACTGAAGCTTTCTTT
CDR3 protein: CASSPSTEAFF

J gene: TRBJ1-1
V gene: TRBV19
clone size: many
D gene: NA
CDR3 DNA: TGTGCCAGTAGTATCCCCGGGTTGAACACTGAAGCTTTCTTT
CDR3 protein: CASSIPGLNTEAFF

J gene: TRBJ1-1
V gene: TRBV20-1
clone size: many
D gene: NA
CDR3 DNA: TGCAGTGCACCGGCTCGGGGATCAGGGGTTGCTTTCTTT
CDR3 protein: CSAPARGSGVAFF

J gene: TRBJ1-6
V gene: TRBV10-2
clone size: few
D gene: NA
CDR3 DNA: TGTGCCAGCAGTTTCGGGGAGAGCTCCTATAATTCACCCCCCCACTTT
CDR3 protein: CASSFGESSYNSPPHF

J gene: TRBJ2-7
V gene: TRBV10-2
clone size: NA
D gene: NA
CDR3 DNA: TGCGCCAGCAGTGCGGGATTGTTCATCTACGAGCAGTACTTC
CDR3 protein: CASSAGLFIYEQYF

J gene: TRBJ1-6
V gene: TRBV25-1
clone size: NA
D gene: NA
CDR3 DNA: NA
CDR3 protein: CACSARGPGAYGSPLHF

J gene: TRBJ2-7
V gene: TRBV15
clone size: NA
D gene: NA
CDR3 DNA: TGTGCCACCGAGGCTAGACTGGGCGAGCAGTACTTC
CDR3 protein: CATEARLGEQYF

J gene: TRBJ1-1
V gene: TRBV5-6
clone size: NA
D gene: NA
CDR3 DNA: TGTGCCAGCAGCTTGTTCGAGGACGGGTGGGGCGTGAACACTGAAGCTTTCTTT
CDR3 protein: CASSLFEDGWGVNTEAFF

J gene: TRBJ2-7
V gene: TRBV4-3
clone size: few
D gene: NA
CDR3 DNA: TGCGCCAGCAGCGCGGGACAGAACTACGAGCAGTACTTC
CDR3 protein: CASSAGQNYEQYF

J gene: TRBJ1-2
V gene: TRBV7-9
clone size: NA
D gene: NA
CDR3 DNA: TGTGCCAGCAGCTCTGCCCCGGGCAGAAGCTATGGCTACACCTTC
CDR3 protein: CASSSAPGRSYGYTF

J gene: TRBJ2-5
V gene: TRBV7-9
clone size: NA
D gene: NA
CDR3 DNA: TGTGCCAGCAGCTTAAGTGCAAAGGAGACCCAGTACTTC
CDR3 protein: CASSLSAKETQYF

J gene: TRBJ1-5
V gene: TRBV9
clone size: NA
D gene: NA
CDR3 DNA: TGTGCCAGCAGCGTAGACGGGGTGACAGATGAAGATAGCAATCAGCCCCAGCATTTT
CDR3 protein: CASSVDGVTDEDSNQPQHF

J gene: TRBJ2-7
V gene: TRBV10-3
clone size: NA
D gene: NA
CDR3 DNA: TGTGCCATCAGTGAGGGGCGTGGCTCCTACGAGCAGTACTTC
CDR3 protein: CAISEGRGSYEQYF

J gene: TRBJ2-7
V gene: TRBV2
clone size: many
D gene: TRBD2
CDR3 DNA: TGTGCCACAAGGGGGCTAGCGGGATTTTACGAGCAGTACTTC
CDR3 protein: CATRGLAGFYEQYF

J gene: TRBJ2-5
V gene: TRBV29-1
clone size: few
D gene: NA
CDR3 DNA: TGCAGCGTTGAAGATCGTTTTATTTGGGGAAAAGAGACCCAGTACTTC
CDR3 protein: CSVEDRFIWGKETQYF

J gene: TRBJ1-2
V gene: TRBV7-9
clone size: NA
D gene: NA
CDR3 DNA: TGTGCCAGCAGCTCCCCCGGTCGTTTCAGCTACACCTTC
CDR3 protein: CASSSPGRFSYTF

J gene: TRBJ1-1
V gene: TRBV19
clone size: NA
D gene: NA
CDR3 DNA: TGTGCCAGTAGTCTTTCGGGCCTGGGTACTGAAGTTTTCTTT
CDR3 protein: CASSLSGLGTEVFF

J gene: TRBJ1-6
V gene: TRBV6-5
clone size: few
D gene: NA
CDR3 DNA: TGTGCCAGCAGTACTGTTCGGGACGGATATTATAATTCACCCCTCCACTTT
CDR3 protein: CASSTVRDGYYNSPLHF

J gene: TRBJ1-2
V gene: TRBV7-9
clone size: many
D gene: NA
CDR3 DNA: TGTGCCAGCAGCCAACAGGCCGGACGGACCTATGGCTACACCTTC
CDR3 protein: CASSQQAGRTYGYTF

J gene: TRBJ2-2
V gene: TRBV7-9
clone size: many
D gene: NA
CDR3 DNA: TGTGCCAGCAGCTTATACTGGGACACCCACACCGGGGAGCTGTTTTTT
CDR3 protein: CASSLYWDTHTGELFF

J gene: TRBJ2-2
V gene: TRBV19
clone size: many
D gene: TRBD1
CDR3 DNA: TGTGCCAGTAGTATGTCGGGACAGGGGATCGGGGAGCTGTTTTTT
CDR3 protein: CASSMSGQGIGELFF

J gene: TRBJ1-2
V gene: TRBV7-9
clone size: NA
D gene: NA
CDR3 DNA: TGTGCCAGCAGCTTGGGGAAGACAGGCTACACCTTC
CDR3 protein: CASSLGKTGYTF

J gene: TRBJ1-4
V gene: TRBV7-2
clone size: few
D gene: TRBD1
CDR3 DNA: TGTGCCAGCAGCCCACGACAGGGTGATGAAAAACTGTTTTTT
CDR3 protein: CASSPRQGDEKLFF

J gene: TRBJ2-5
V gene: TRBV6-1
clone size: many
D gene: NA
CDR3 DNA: TGTGCCAGCACCAACGGGGGGACCCAGTACTTC
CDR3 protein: CASTNGGTQYF

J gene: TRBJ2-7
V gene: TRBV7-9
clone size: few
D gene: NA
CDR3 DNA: TGTGCCAGCAGTTTATTAGCTCCAGGAAGTTACGAGCAGTACTTC
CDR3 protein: CASSLLAPGSYEQYF

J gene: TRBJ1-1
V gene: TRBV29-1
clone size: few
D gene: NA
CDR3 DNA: TGCAGCGTCCAAGGGGCTGAAGCTTTCTTT
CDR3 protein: CSVQGAEAFF

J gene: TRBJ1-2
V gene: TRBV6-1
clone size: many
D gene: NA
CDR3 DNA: TGTGCCAGCAGTGAATTAGATAACTATGGCTACACCTTC
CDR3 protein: CASSELDNYGYTF

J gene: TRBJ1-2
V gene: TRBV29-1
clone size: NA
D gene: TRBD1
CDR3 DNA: TGCAGCGGAGAGGGACAGGGCCATGGCTACACCTTC
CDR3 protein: CSGEGQGHGYTF

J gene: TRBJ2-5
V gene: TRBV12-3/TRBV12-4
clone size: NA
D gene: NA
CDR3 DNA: TGTGCCAGCAGTCCCCGGGCCCTGAGGATGAGGGAGACCCAGTACTTC
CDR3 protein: CASSPRALRMRETQYF

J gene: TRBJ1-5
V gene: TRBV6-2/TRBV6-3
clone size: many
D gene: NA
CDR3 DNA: TGTGCCAGCAGTCCAGTGATTCATCAGCCCCAGCATTTT
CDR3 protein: CASSPVIHQPQHF

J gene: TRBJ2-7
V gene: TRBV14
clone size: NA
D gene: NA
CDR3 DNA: TGTGCCAGCAGCCAAAGTACAGATAACCGCTACGAGCAGTACTTC
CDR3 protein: CASSQSTDNRYEQYF

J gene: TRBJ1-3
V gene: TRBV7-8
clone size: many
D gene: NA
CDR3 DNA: TGTGCCAGCAGCGCTCCATGGCACGGGGATAGGCGAAACACCATATATTTT
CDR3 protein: CASSAPWHGDRRNTIYF

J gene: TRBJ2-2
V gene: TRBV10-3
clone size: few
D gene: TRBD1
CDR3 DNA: TGTGCCATCAGTGGGGACAGGGGGCAGAGGGGCACCGGGGAGCTGTTTTTT
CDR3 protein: CAISGDRGQRGTGELFF

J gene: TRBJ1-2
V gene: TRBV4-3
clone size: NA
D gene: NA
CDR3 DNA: TGCGCCAGCAGCCAAGATGACGGGACGGCCTACCTTAACTATGGCTACACCTTC
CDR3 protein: CASSQDDGTAYLNYGYTF

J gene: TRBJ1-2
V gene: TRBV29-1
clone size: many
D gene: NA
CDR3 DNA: TGCAGCGTTGAAGAAAGTGAGGGGACGGGTGGCTACACCTTC
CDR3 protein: CSVEESEGTGGYTF

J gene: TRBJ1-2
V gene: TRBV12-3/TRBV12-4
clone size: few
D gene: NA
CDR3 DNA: TGTGCCAGCAGTTTGGGCAGCTACTATGGCTACACCTTC
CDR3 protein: CASSLGSYYGYTF

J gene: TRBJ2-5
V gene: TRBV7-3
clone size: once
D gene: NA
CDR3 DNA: TGTGCCAGCAGCTTCGGTTGGCGGAAGACCCAGTACTTC
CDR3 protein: CASSFGWRKTQYF

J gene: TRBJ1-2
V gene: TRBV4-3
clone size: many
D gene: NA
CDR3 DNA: TGCGCCAGCAGCCAAGGGCGGATCCTTTTAGGCTACACCTTC
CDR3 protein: CASSQGRILLGYTF

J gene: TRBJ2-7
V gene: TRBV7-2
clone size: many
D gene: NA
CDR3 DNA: TGTGCCAGCAGCCTTGGACTGTCTACCTACGAGCAGTACTTC
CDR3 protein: CASSLGLSTYEQYF

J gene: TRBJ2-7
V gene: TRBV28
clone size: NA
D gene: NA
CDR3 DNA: TGTGCCAGCAGTTACACCACCGTGGGGGAGCAGTACTTC
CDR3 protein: CASSYTTVGEQYF

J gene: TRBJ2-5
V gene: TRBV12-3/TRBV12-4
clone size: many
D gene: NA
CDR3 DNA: TGTGCCAGCACTCGCCCAGGGTTCGAGACCCAGTACTTC
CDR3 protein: CASTRPGFETQYF

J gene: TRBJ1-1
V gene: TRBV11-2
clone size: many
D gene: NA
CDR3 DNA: TGTGCCAGCAGCTTATTCAGGGTTGGGAACACTGAAGCTTTCTTT
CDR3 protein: CASSLFRVGNTEAFF

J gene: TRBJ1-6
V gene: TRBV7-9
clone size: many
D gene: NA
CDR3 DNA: TGTGCCAGCAGCGCCTCTGAGGGTTATGTTTCACCCCTCCACTTT
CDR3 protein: CASSASEGYVSPLHF

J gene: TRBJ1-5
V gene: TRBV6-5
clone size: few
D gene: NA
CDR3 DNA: TGTGCCAGCAGTTACTCGAGGTGGGGAGGCCAGCCCCAGCATTTT
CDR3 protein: CASSYSRWGGQPQHF

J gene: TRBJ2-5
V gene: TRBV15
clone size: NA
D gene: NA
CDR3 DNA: TGTGCCACCAGCGGCACCGCCGGGAGATGGGAGACCCAGTACTTC
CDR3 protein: CATSGTAGRWETQYF

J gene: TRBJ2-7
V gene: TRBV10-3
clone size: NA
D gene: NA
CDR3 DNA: TGTGCCATCAGAGGGGACACCTCCGAGCAGTACTTC
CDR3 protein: CAIRGDTSEQYF

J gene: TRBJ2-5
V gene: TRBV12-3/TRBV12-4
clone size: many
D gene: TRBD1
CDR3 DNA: TGTGCCAGCAGTTGGACAGGATCGGCGGAGACCCAGTACTTC
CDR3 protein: CASSWTGSAETQYF

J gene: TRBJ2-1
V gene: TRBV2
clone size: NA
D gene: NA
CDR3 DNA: TGTGCCAGCAGTGAAGGAGGTTCCTACAATGAGCAGTTCTTC
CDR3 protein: CASSEGGSYNEQFF

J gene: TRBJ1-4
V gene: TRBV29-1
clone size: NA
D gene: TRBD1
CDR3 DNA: TGCAGCGTTGGACTAGGACAGGAGAATATTTATGAAAAACTGTTTTTT
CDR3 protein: CSVGLGQENIYEKLFF

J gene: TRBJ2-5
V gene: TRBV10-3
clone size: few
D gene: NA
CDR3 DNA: TGTGCCAGCAGTGAAATGGCAGCTCAAGAGACCCAGTACTTC
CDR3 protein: CASSEMAAQETQYF

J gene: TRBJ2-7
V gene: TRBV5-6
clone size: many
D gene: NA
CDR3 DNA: TGTGCCAGCACCCGAACCGTAGGGACCTCGAGGGGATACGAGCAGTACTTC
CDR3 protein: CASTRTVGTSRGYEQYF

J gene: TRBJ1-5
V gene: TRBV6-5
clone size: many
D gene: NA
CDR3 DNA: TGTGCCAGCAGGACCACGGCTCATAGCAATCAGCCCCAGCATTTT
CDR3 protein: CASRTTAHSNQPQHF